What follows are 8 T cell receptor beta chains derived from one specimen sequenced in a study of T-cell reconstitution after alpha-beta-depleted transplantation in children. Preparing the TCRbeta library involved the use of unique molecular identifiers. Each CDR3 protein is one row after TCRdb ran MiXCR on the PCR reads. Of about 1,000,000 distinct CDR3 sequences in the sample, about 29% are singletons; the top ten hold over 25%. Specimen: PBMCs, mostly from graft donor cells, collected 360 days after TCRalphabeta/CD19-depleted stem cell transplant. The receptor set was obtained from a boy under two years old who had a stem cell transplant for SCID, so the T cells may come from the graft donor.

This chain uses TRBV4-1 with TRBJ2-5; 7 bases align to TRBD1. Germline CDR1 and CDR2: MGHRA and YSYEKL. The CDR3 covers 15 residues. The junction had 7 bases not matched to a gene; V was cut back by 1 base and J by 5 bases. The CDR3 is CASSQAGAGGETQYF. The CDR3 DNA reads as TGCGCCAGCAGCCAAGCCGGGGCAGGGGGTGAGACCCAGTACTTC.

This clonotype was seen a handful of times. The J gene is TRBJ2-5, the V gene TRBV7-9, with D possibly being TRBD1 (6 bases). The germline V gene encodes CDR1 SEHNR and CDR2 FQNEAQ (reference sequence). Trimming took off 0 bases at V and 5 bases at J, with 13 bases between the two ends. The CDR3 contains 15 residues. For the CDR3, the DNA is TGTGCCAGCAGCTTAGCGCAAGGGGGATCGGAGACCCAGTACTTC. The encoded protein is CASSLAQGGSETQYF.

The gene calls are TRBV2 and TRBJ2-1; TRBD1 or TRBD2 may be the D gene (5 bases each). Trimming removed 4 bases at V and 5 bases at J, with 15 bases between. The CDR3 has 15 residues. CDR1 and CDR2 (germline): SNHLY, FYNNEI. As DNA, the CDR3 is TGTGCCAGCAGTGCCAAGGAAGGGACCCACAATGAGCAGTTCTTC. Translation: CASSAKEGTHNEQFF.

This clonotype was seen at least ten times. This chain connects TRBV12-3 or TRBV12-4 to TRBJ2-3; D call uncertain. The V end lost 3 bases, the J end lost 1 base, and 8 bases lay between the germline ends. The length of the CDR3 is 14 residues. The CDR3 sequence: CASSLRLGTDTQYF. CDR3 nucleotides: TGTGCCAGCAGTTTGAGGCTCGGCACAGATACGCAGTATTTT.

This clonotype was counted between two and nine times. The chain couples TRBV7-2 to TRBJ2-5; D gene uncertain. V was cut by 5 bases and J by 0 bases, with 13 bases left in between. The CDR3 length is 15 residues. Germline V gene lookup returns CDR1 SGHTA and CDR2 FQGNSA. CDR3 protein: CASSPEALYQETQYF. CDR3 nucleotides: TGTGCCAGCAGCCCCGAGGCCTTGTACCAAGAGACCCAGTACTTC.

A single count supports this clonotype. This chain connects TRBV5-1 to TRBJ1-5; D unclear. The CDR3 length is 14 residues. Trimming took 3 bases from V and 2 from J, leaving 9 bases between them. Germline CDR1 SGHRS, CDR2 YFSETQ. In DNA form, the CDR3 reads TGCGCCAGCAGCTCCTTTGGGGGCAATCAGCCCCAGCATTTT. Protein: CASSSFGGNQPQHF.

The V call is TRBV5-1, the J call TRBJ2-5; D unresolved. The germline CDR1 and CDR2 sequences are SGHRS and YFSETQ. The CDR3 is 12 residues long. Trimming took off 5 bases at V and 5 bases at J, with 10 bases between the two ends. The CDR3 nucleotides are TGCGCCAGCAGTAAGAGCCCGGAGACCCAGTACTTC. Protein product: CASSKSPETQYF.

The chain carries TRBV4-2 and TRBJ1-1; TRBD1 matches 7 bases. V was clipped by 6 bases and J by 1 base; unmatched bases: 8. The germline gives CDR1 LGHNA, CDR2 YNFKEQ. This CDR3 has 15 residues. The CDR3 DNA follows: TGTGCCAGCAGGCCTAACAGGGGAACGAACACTGAAGCTTTCTTT. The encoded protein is CASRPNRGTNTEAFF.